These 5 T cell receptor beta chains share one sample of origin, sequenced in a study of early T cells in non-severe SARS-CoV-2 infection. TCRdb re-analysed the 5' RACE reads in MiXCR, keeping a single row per CDR3 protein. Among 25,000 to 35,000 distinct CDR3 sequences listed, 2.9% were seen once. Sequencing was performed on whole blood. These receptors all stem from an adult who was a healthcare worker with PCR-confirmed SARS-CoV-2 infection or an uninfected control (not recorded which).

This clonotype was picked up many times. The chain is built from TRBV29-1 and TRBJ2-5; 10 bases are a match to TRBD2. The J segment lost 2 bases and the V segment lost 4 bases, leaving 4 bases of the junction unmatched. The V gene's germline CDR1 is SQVTM and CDR2 ANQGSEA. The CDR3 length is 14 residues. CDR3 bases: TGCAGCGTTGGGGCTAGCGGGGGACAAGAGACCCAGTACTTC. Protein product: CSVGASGGQETQYF.

This clonotype was seen repeatedly, ten times or more. The chain joins TRBV7-6 to TRBJ2-2, with a possible D match to TRBD1 (5 bases). This CDR3 comprises 15 residues. Germline lookup yields CDR1 SGHVS and CDR2 FNYEAQ. The germline V and J ends were trimmed by 0 bases and 4 bases, with 9 bases remaining between them. The CDR3 protein is CASSLAGPGTGELFF. The CDR3 bases are TGTGCCAGCAGCTTAGCGGGGCCTGGCACCGGGGAGCTGTTTTTT.

The J gene is TRBJ2-1, the V gene TRBV19; possible D gene TRBD1, 6 bases. The V and J ends lost 5 bases and 3 bases respectively, with 26 bases between them. There are 19 residues in the CDR3. Germline CDR1 and CDR2: LNHDA and SQIVND (reference sequence). The CDR3 nucleotides read TGTGCCAGTAGTCCCGTTCTACGTTTCAGGGGCCAAAACTACAATGAGCAGTTCTTC. The encoded protein is CASSPVLRFRGQNYNEQFF.

This clonotype was seen repeatedly, ten times or more. The gene calls are TRBV29-1 and TRBJ1-1; D perhaps matches TRBD1 (5 bases). This CDR3 is 15 amino acids long. The V gene's germline CDR1 is SQVTM and CDR2 ANQGSEA. Trimming cost V 3 bases and J 2 bases, with 16 bases left between them. This chain's CDR3 is CSVDRRSQGNTEAFF. As DNA, the CDR3 is TGCAGCGTTGATCGCCGGAGTCAGGGTAACACTGAAGCTTTCTTT.

This clonotype was counted many times. V is TRBV20-1 and J is TRBJ1-2, with a tentative D call TRBD1 (6 bases). Trimming left V 6 bases short and J 4 bases short, with 18 bases between. The CDR3 sequence is 14 residues long. Germline CDR1 and CDR2: DFQATT and SNEGSKA (reference sequence). In nucleotides, the CDR3 is TGCAGTGCAACAACAACACAGGGCGGCTATGGCTACACCTTC. Translated, it gives CSATTTQGGYGYTF.